The sequence of this TCR beta chain was determined in a study of T cell responses to AZD1222 COVID-19 vaccine. Regarding the study as a whole: Donors skewed white British and female; clonal diversity was possibly underestimated.

V gave up 6 bases and J gave up 5 bases, with 18 bases separating them. This CDR3 has 14 amino acids. Germline CDR1 is SGHNT and CDR2 is YYREEE (reference sequence). Concerning this clone: The antigen remains undetermined.

Some clones are missing from TCRdb's copy, which holds only in-frame ones; the method was immunoSEQ multiplex PCR. This sample has 90,000 to 130,000 clones; roughly 90% occur once, and the top ten carry around 15%. The sample consisted of peripheral blood, taken 28 days after the second AZD1222 dose. The TCR was taken from an adult who received the AZD1222 COVID-19 vaccine. This chain connects TRBV5-4 to TRBJ2-7; maybe TRBD2 (6 bases). This CDR3 reads CASTPSGGLNEQYF. The CDR3 DNA reads TGTGCCAGCACCCCGTCTGGGGGGTTAAACGAGCAGTACTTC.